The 27 T cell receptor beta chains below come from one sample, sequenced in a study of CD8 T cells in ankylosing spondylitis. TCRdb fed the 5' RACE reads into MiXCR, producing one record per CDR3 protein. Among 100,000 to 150,000 distinct CDR3 sequences, over 6.5% were seen once, and the ten largest hold less than 15%. The sequenced sample was blood, either unsorted or a sorted T cell fraction (not recorded which). The receptor set was obtained from a male donor with ankylosing spondylitis or in good health (not recorded which).

At least ten counts were recorded for this clonotype. The chain has TRBV7-9 and TRBJ2-7; 7 bases match TRBD2. This CDR3 comprises 13 residues. Germline CDR1 is SEHNR and CDR2 is FQNEAQ (reference sequence). V was pared by 5 bases and J by 2 bases, with 3 bases of the junction left unmatched. The CDR3 bases are TGTGCCAGCAGCCAAGCGGGAACCTACGAGCAGTACTTC. It translates to CASSQAGTYEQYF.

This clonotype was counted ten times or more. The chain is built from TRBV9 and TRBJ2-3; TRBD2 matches at 11 bases. CDR1 and CDR2 (germline): SGDLS, YYNGEE. The CDR3 is 14 amino acids. Germline trimming cut 2 bases from V and 7 bases from J; bases unmatched to any gene: 3. CDR3 DNA sequence: TGTGCCAGCAGCGTTGGGACTAGCGGTAATACGCAGTATTTT. Amino acids: CASSVGTSGNTQYF.

This clonotype has at least ten counts. The V and J genes are TRBV20-1 and TRBJ1-1; 9 bases are shared with TRBD1. This CDR3 contains 16 residues. Germline CDR1 is DFQATT and CDR2 is SNEGSKA (reference sequence). Unmatched junction bases numbered 14, after V lost 5 bases and J lost 4 bases. CDR3 loop: CSAQGQGHSLGTEAFF. CDR3 nucleotides: TGCAGTGCTCAGGGACAGGGTCACTCCCTGGGCACTGAAGCTTTCTTT.

The sample holds many counts of this clonotype. The chain joins TRBV7-8 to TRBJ2-1, with no clear D. The V end was cut by 5 bases, the J end by 10 bases, with 9 bases between. The CDR3 extends over 11 amino acids. Per the germline V gene, CDR1 is SGHVS and CDR2 is FQNEAQ. CDR3 DNA sequence: TGTGCCAGCAGCCCAGTGGTAGAGCAGTTCTTC. Amino acids: CASSPVVEQFF.

This clonotype occurred a few times. This sequence joins TRBV29-1 and TRBJ1-2, with TRBD1 matching 7 bases. This CDR3 is built from 12 residues. Unmatched junction bases numbered 4, after V lost 7 bases and J lost 2 bases. CDR1 is SQVTM and CDR2 is ANQGSEA in the germline V gene. The CDR3 DNA sequence: TGCAGCGCTAGGGACAGCAACTATGGCTACACCTTC. Translated: CSARDSNYGYTF. The whole variable domain, filled in from reference TRBV29-1 and TRBJ1-2, reads SAVISQKPSRDICQRGTSLTIQCQVDSQVTMMFWYRQQPGQSLTLIATANQGSEATYESGFVIDKFPISRPNLTFSTLTVSNMSPEDSSIYLCSARDSNYGYTFGSGTRLTVV.

This clonotype occurred a few times. The junction differs from germline at one of its ends, possibly a read error. V and J are TRBV3-1 and TRBJ1-2; no reliable D call. The germline V gene has CDR1 LGHDT and CDR2 YNNKEL (reference sequence). This CDR3 is 14 amino acids long. CDR3 nucleotide sequence: TGTGCCAGCGGCCAAGGGCACTCCGAAAAGGCCTACCCCTTC. Its protein is CASGQGHSEKAYPF.

In this sample, this clonotype turned up many times. The chain links TRBV5-1 to TRBJ2-1; 11 bases are a match to TRBD2. The CDR3 is 14 residues long. Germline CDR1 reads SGHRS; CDR2 reads YFSETQ. V lost 1 base and J lost 8; bases outside the gene matches: 2. As DNA, the CDR3 is TGCGCCAGCAGCTTGTTAGCGGGAGGGGATGAGCAGTTCTTC. Translating it yields CASSLLAGGDEQFF.

This clonotype was detected ten times or more. V is TRBV7-9 and J is TRBJ2-4; 11 nucleotides agree with TRBD1. Trimming removed 5 bases from V and 9 bases from J; junction bases left unmatched: 6. This CDR3 has 14 residues. Germline CDR1 is SEHNR and CDR2 is FQNEAQ (reference sequence). The CDR3 bases are TGTGCCAGCAGCCAAATGGGACAGGGGGTCATTCAGTACTTC. It codes for CASSQMGQGVIQYF.

This clonotype has just a few counts. The chain links TRBV20-1 to TRBJ2-7; 7 bases match TRBD1. The CDR3 spans 16 residues. Unmatched junction bases numbered 20, after V lost 6 bases and J lost 6 bases. Germline CDR1 reads DFQATT; CDR2 reads SNEGSKA (reference sequence). The DNA for the CDR3 is TGCAGTGCGGGGGATTTTACGGACAGGTCGTCGGGCGAGCAGTACTTC. Encoded protein: CSAGDFTDRSSGEQYF.

This clonotype came up many times. The V gene is TRBV6-5, the J gene TRBJ2-7; 11 positions match TRBD2. The trim removed 0 bases at V and 4 bases at J, leaving 2 bases unmatched. Germline-derived CDR1 and CDR2 are MNHEY and SVGAGI. CDR3 length equals 15 residues. The CDR3 spells CASSYSLAGGYEQYF. CDR3 sequence (DNA): TGTGCCAGCAGTTACTCCCTAGCGGGAGGTTACGAGCAGTACTTC.

There are many counts of this clonotype. The rearrangement links TRBV27 to TRBJ1-6; TRBD1 agrees at 8 bases. The CDR3 is 15 residues long. J lost 7 bases, V lost 5 bases, and 7 bases had no gene match. Germline values: CDR1 MNHEY, CDR2 SMNVEV (reference sequence). The CDR3 is CASSPLDRVNSPLHF. For the CDR3, the DNA is TGTGCCAGCAGTCCACTGGACAGGGTGAATTCACCCCTCCACTTT.

Of note for this clonotype: Just one base apart from a much larger clone, this may be a read error. The chain has TRBV12-3 or TRBV12-4 and TRBJ2-3; no clear D gene. The CDR3 contains 12 residues. Trimming took off 8 bases at V and 6 bases at J, with 12 bases between the two ends. The CDR3 bases are TGTGCCAGCCCACTTCCCGGCGATACGCAGTATTTT. This gives the protein CASPLPGDTQYF.

This clonotype has ten or more counts. The chain is built from TRBV12-3 or TRBV12-4 and TRBJ1-5, with D possibly matching TRBD1 (6 bases). This CDR3 is 16 amino acids long. Trimming took off 3 bases at V and 0 bases at J, with 12 bases between the two ends. The chain's CDR3 is CASSFGGRYSNQPQHF. The CDR3 nucleotides are TGTGCCAGCAGTTTCGGGGGCAGATATAGCAATCAGCCCCAGCATTTT.

In this sample, this clonotype turned up many times. The chain couples TRBV5-5 to TRBJ2-5; no firm D call. The length of the CDR3 is 14 residues. Trimming removed 1 base at V and 4 bases at J, with 11 bases between. Germline CDR1 SGHKS, CDR2 YYEKEE (reference sequence). The CDR3 is CASSLTSWGETQYF. DNA for the CDR3: TGTGCCAGCAGCTTGACTTCATGGGGAGAGACCCAGTACTTC.

The table lists this clonotype with many counts. The chain joins TRBV5-1 to TRBJ2-3; perhaps TRBD2 as D (6 bases). Trimming removed 6 bases at V and 2 bases at J, with 13 bases between. The germline gives CDR1 SGHRS, CDR2 YFSETQ. This CDR3 has 14 amino acids. The CDR3, as DNA: TGCGCCAGCATCCTGGGGGGTGACACAGATACGCAGTATTTT. Protein sequence: CASILGGDTDTQYF. Full variable domain (remainder filled in from reference TRBV5-1 and TRBJ2-3): KAGVTQTPRYLIKTRGQQVTLSCSPISGHRSVSWYQQTPGQGLQFLFEYFSETQRNKGNFPGRFSGRQFSNSRSEMNVSTLELGDSALYLCASILGGDTDTQYFGPGTRLTVL.

This clonotype was detected many times. This sequence joins TRBV5-1 and TRBJ1-2; weak D call: TRBD1 (6 bases). The V end lost 0 bases, the J end lost 6 bases, and 21 bases lay between the germline ends. CDR1 and CDR2 (germline): SGHRS, YFSETQ. This CDR3 is built from 17 residues. CDR3 bases: TGCGCCAGCAGCTTGGCTTTCTCACAGGGAGGTCAGAATGGCTACACCTTC. Protein product: CASSLAFSQGGQNGYTF.

This clonotype came up many times. V gene TRBV20-1 combines with J gene TRBJ1-1, with 9 positions matching TRBD1. The CDR3 runs to 13 residues. With 6 bases clipped from V and 4 bases from J, the junction kept 6 bases outside the gene matches. CDR1 and CDR2 from the germline V gene are DFQATT and SNEGSKA (reference sequence). CDR3 sequence reads: CSAWTGEGTEAFF. The CDR3 nucleotides are TGCAGTGCATGGACAGGGGAGGGCACTGAAGCTTTCTTT.

The sample holds one count of this clonotype. A single base separates this from a much larger clone, so it may be a read error. V is TRBV5-1 and J is TRBJ1-1, with D maybe TRBD1 (6 bases). The CDR3 consists of 16 residues. Germline V gene sequence: CDR1 SGHRS, CDR2 YFSETQ. The CDR3 nucleotides are TGCACCAGCAGCTTGGGCAGGGGACGGGAATGGACTGAAGCTTTCTTT. It yields the protein CTSSLGRGREWTEAFF.

The table lists this clonotype with many counts. This rearrangement joins TRBV15 to TRBJ1-4; TRBD1 matches 8 bases. The CDR3 is made up of 17 amino acids. After removal of 0 bases from V and 5 bases from J, the junction contained 8 bases not matched to a gene. Germline V CDR1 and CDR2: LNHNV, YYDKDF (reference sequence). The CDR3 loop reads CATSRDWQGALNEKLFF. The CDR3 DNA follows: TGTGCCACCAGCAGAGATTGGCAGGGGGCATTAAATGAAAAACTGTTTTTT.

This clonotype was recorded at least ten times. J is TRBJ1-2 and V is TRBV30; D perhaps matches TRBD1 (5 bases). CDR1 and CDR2 (germline): GTSNPN, SVGIG (reference sequence). The CDR3 is 14 residues long. The CDR3 DNA sequence: TGTGCTAAGAGGGACCGTGGGGTTCCTTATGGCTACACCTTC. It codes for CAKRDRGVPYGYTF.

In this sample, this clonotype turned up many times. J is TRBJ1-5 and V is TRBV6-1; 10 bases line up with TRBD1. In germline, CDR1 is MNHNS, CDR2 SASEGT. The CDR3 is 13 residues long. The ends lost 7 bases at V and 6 bases at J; junction bases unmatched: 3. The chain's CDR3 is CASNDRGLQPQHF. As DNA, the CDR3 is TGTGCCAGCAATGACAGGGGGCTTCAGCCCCAGCATTTT.

This clonotype was counted many times. The chain has TRBV7-2 and TRBJ2-7, with D uncertain. The V end was cut by 2 bases, the J end by 2 bases, with 13 bases between. Germline assignment: CDR1 SGHTA and CDR2 FQGNSA. This CDR3 is built from 15 residues. The CDR3 bases are TGTGCCAGCAGCTTATACTCCGGGCAGGCCTACGAGCAGTACTTC. Residues: CASSLYSGQAYEQYF.

At least ten counts were recorded for this clonotype. The chain's CDR3 is CASSHGTGDLYEQYF. The CDR3 nucleotides are TGTGCCAGCAGCCATGGGACAGGGGACCTCTACGAGCAGTACTTC. The chain recombines TRBV7-9 with TRBJ2-7; 10 bases align to TRBD1. This CDR3 region has 15 residues. Germline V gives CDR1 SEHNR, CDR2 FQNEAQ (reference sequence). The ends lost 5 bases at V and 3 bases at J; junction bases unmatched: 7.

In this sample, this clonotype turned up many times. V and J are TRBV5-1 and TRBJ2-7, with 9 bases identical to TRBD1. The CDR3 contains 15 residues. Trimming cost V 4 bases and J 1 base; bases outside gene matches: 6. CDR1 is SGHRS and CDR2 is YFSETQ in the germline V gene. As DNA, the CDR3 is TGCGCCAGCAGCAGCCCGGGACAGGGTTCCTACGAGCAGTACTTC. It specifies CASSSPGQGSYEQYF. The complete variable domain, with remaining parts taken from reference TRBV5-1 and TRBJ2-7, reads KAGVTQTPRYLIKTRGQQVTLSCSPISGHRSVSWYQQTPGQGLQFLFEYFSETQRNKGNFPGRFSGRQFSNSRSEMNVSTLELGDSALYLCASSSPGQGSYEQYFGPGTRLTVT.

In this sample, this clonotype turned up many times. The chain uses TRBV9 and TRBJ1-1; perhaps TRBD1 as D (6 bases). The CDR3 has 13 amino acids. The V end was cut by 7 bases, the J end by 3 bases, with 13 bases between. Germline CDR1 reads SGDLS; CDR2 reads YYNGEE. For the CDR3, the DNA is TGTGCCAGCGGAAAAGGGGGGGACACTGAAGCTTTCTTT. It codes for CASGKGGDTEAFF.

This clonotype was picked up many times. This rearrangement joins TRBV20-1 to TRBJ2-1; 8 bases fit TRBD2. The V and J ends lost 3 bases and 4 bases, in that order; junction bases with no gene match: 8. The germline V gene has CDR1 DFQATT and CDR2 SNEGSKA (reference sequence). CDR3 size: 15 residues. CDR3 nucleotides: TGCAGTGCTAGGGGGGTGGGACTAGAGTACAATGAGCAGTTCTTC. Translation: CSARGVGLEYNEQFF.

This clonotype was counted many times. The CDR3 nucleotides are TGCAGTGCTAGAGACCCGGTGGGCGGGGATGAAAAACTGTTTTTT. It yields the protein CSARDPVGGDEKLFF. The chain employs TRBV20-1 and TRBJ1-4; D is undetermined. The germline V and J ends were trimmed by 0 bases and 6 bases, with 14 bases remaining between them. The CDR3 covers 15 residues. Per germline, CDR1 DFQATT and CDR2 SNEGSKA (reference sequence).